These T cell receptor beta chains were read from a single sample in a study of blood T cell repertoires in COVID-19. TCRdb's table, derived via immunoSEQ multiplex PCR, lists solely in-frame clones and lacks some. Of about 210,000 clones in the sample, about 90% were seen once. Input material: peripheral blood. The origin of the receptors is a man younger than 45 with acute or convalescent COVID-19. CDR3s include the opening cysteine and the closing phenylalanine or tryptophan. D genes are given only for firm matches. Clone size is given for some rows only: seen once, a few or many times, or a class if the clone is expanded.

v_call	j_call	clone_size	d_call	cdr3_nt	cdr3_aa
TRBV19	TRBJ2-1	-	-	TGTGCCAGTAGTATAGATCTCGGCAATGAGCAGTTCTTC	CASSIDLGNEQFF
TRBV7-2	TRBJ2-5	-	TRBD2	TGTGCCAGCAGCAGGGAGGGACTAGCGGGAGTATGGGAGACCCAGTACTTC	CASSREGLAGVWETQYF
TRBV27	TRBJ2-1	-	TRBD2	TGTGCCAGCAGTTTCTTCAGCGGGGGTTACAATGAGCAGTTCTTC	CASSFFSGGYNEQFF
TRBV12-3/TRBV12-4	TRBJ1-5	-	-	TGTGCCAGCAGTTTCAGAGGGCATCAGCCCCAGCATTTT	CASSFRGHQPQHF
TRBV28	TRBJ2-7	-	-	TGTGCCAGCAGTGGGCAGGACGACCTCAGGGCCTACGAGCAGTACTTC	CASSGQDDLRAYEQYF
TRBV18	TRBJ2-7	-	TRBD1	TGTGCCAGCTCGACGGACAGGGGGCTGGTCGAGCAGTACTTC	CASSTDRGLVEQYF
TRBV29-1	TRBJ1-3	-	-	TGCAGCGTTGTCTACTCTGGAAACACCATATATTTT	CSVVYSGNTIYF
TRBV11-2	TRBJ1-4	once	-	TGTGCCAGCAGCTTAACAGGGCAGGTCTTAGAAAAACTGTTTTTT	CASSLTGQVLEKLFF
TRBV5-5	TRBJ2-2	few	TRBD2	TGTGCCAGCAGCTTGTCCGTAACTAGCGCTACAAGGGGAACCGGGGAGCTGTTTTTT	CASSLSVTSATRGTGELFF
TRBV19	TRBJ1-2	-	TRBD1	TGTGCCAGTAGTCCTCTCTCCGGGACAGTCTTTTATGGCTACACCTTC	CASSPLSGTVFYGYTF
TRBV9	TRBJ1-6	-	TRBD1	TGTGCCAGCAGCCTTCGCGGGGGGACAGGGATGAATTCACCCCTCCACTTT	CASSLRGGTGMNSPLHF
TRBV2	TRBJ1-4	-	-	TGTGCCAGCAGTAGAGAAACAGTTACTAATGAAAAACTGTTTTTT	CASSRETVTNEKLFF
TRBV5-1	TRBJ2-5	-	TRBD1	TGCGCCAGCAGCGTTGGCCCCGGACAGGGTAAAGAGACCCAGTACTTC	CASSVGPGQGKETQYF
TRBV6-5	TRBJ1-4	-	TRBD1	TGTGCCAGCAGCGGCCCGGGACAGGGTTCTGAAAAACTGTTTTTT	CASSGPGQGSEKLFF
TRBV28	TRBJ2-7	-	TRBD1	TGTGCCAGCAGCCTCACAGGGGGAAGCAACGAGCAGTACTTC	CASSLTGGSNEQYF
TRBV11-1	TRBJ2-3	-	TRBD2	TGTGCCAGCAGCCGACTAGCGGAGGTGGATACGCAGTATTTT	CASSRLAEVDTQYF
TRBV6-5	TRBJ1-4	-	-	TGTGCCAGCAGGGGACACTCTGCAACTAATGAAAAACTGTTTTTT	CASRGHSATNEKLFF
TRBV12-3/TRBV12-4	TRBJ1-2	-	TRBD1	TGTGCCAGCAGGTGGGGGACAGCCACCGGCTACACCTTC	CASRWGTATGYTF
TRBV5-4	TRBJ1-1	-	TRBD1	TGTGCCAGCGGACGGGACAGAGTTATGAACACTGAAGCTTTCTTT	CASGRDRVMNTEAFF
TRBV27	TRBJ2-5	-	-	TGTGCCAGCAGTTCTAAACCTCAGGGGGGGACCCAGTACTTC	CASSSKPQGGTQYF
TRBV27	TRBJ2-7	-	-	TGTGCCAGCAGCCCGGGACTTACCTTCGGGGAGCAGTACTTC	CASSPGLTFGEQYF
TRBV28	TRBJ1-6	-	-	TGTGCCAGCAGAAAGGTGGTGGCGGATTCACCCCTCCACTTT	CASRKVVADSPLHF
TRBV7-9	TRBJ1-2	-	TRBD1	TGTGCCAGCAGCTTCCCCAATACAGGGGACTATGGCTACACCTTC	CASSFPNTGDYGYTF
TRBV5-6	TRBJ1-6	few	TRBD1	TGTGCCAGCAGCTTGGATAAGACAGGGAGCTCCTATAATTCACCCCTCCACTTT	CASSLDKTGSSYNSPLHF
TRBV5-1	TRBJ2-5	-	TRBD1	TGCGCCAGCAGCTTAACAGACAGGGGAGTAGTGGAGACCCAGTACTTC	CASSLTDRGVVETQYF
TRBV3-1/TRBV3-2	TRBJ2-5	-	-	TGTGCCAGCAGCCAGGAAAGATCGGGGGATCAAGAGACCCAGTACTTC	CASSQERSGDQETQYF
TRBV9	TRBJ2-1	-	TRBD2	TGTGCCAGCAGCGTAGGCATGACTAGCGGGAGAGGCAATGAGCAGTTCTTC	CASSVGMTSGRGNEQFF
TRBV6-6	TRBJ1-5	-	TRBD1	TGTGCCACTGCGAACAGGGGCCGTATCAGCAATCAGCCCCAGCATTTT	CATANRGRISNQPQHF
TRBV29-1	TRBJ1-2	once	TRBD1	TGCAGCGTCATAGGAGGGGGCGGCTACACCTTC	CSVIGGGGYTF
TRBV3-1/TRBV3-2	TRBJ2-3	-	TRBD2	TGTGCCAGCAGCCACCGCGGACTAGCGGAGAGCACAGATACGCAGTATTTT	CASSHRGLAESTDTQYF
TRBV28	TRBJ2-5	-	-	TGTGCCAGCACTCTGAAGACTAGTCAAGAGACCCAGTACTTC	CASTLKTSQETQYF
TRBV19	TRBJ2-1	-	-	TGTGCCAGTAGTTCAACTACCTACAATGAGCAGTTCTTC	CASSSTTYNEQFF
TRBV5-1	TRBJ1-6	-	-	TGCGCCAGCAGCTTGCGGGGGGTCGATTCACCCCTCCACTTT	CASSLRGVDSPLHF
TRBV7-9	TRBJ2-1	-	-	TGTGCCACCGCGGCTACCTACAATGAGCAGTTCTTC	CATAATYNEQFF
TRBV9	TRBJ2-3	-	TRBD1	TGTGCCAGCAGCGGAGGACAGGGGCCTACGCAGTATTTT	CASSGGQGPTQYF
TRBV5-1	TRBJ1-6	-	TRBD1	TGCGCCAGCAGCCTTAGGACAGGGGTTGGGAGCTCCTATAATTCACCCCTCCACTTT	CASSLRTGVGSSYNSPLHF
TRBV6-5	TRBJ2-2	-	TRBD2	TGTGCCAGCAGTTGGTCGGGGGGGCCCGGTACCGGGGAGCTGTTTTTT	CASSWSGGPGTGELFF
TRBV6-1	TRBJ2-5	-	-	TGTGCCAGCAGAAAACAGGGTCAAGAGACCCAGTACTTC	CASRKQGQETQYF
TRBV21-1	TRBJ2-1	-	-	TGTGCCAGCAGCCGATGGAGCTCCTACAATGAGCAGTTCTTC	CASSRWSSYNEQFF
TRBV27	TRBJ1-5	-	TRBD1	TGTGCCAGCAGTTCCCCCGGGACAGGGGATCAGCCCCAGCATTTT	CASSSPGTGDQPQHF
TRBV3-1/TRBV3-2	TRBJ2-7	-	TRBD2	TGTGCCAGCAGCCAAGGCCGGCTAGCGGAGTCCTACGAGCAGTACTTC	CASSQGRLAESYEQYF
TRBV6-5	TRBJ1-6	-	TRBD1	TGTGCCAGCAATGTCGGGACAGTCAATTCACCCCTCCACTTT	CASNVGTVNSPLHF
TRBV4-1	TRBJ2-1	-	TRBD1	TGCGCCAGCAGCTTTGACAGGGGCTATGAGCAGTTCTTC	CASSFDRGYEQFF
TRBV5-6	TRBJ2-7	-	-	TGTGCCAGCAGCTTGCCAGGGAACTCCTACGAGCAGTACTTC	CASSLPGNSYEQYF
TRBV5-1	TRBJ2-5	-	TRBD2	TGCGCCAGCAGCTTCGGTAGCGGGGGGTCGAAGACCCAGTACTTC	CASSFGSGGSKTQYF
TRBV30	TRBJ1-3	once	TRBD1	TGTGCCTGGCTCCCTTTCACAGGGGCTGGAAACACCATATATTTT	CAWLPFTGAGNTIYF
TRBV7-6	TRBJ1-1	-	-	TGTGCCAGCAGCTTACAGAGGAGCCTGGACACTGAAGCTTTCTTT	CASSLQRSLDTEAFF
TRBV27	TRBJ2-1	-	TRBD2	TGTGCCAGCAGCCATATGAGGACTAGCGGGAGTAGTAGGTCCTACAATGAGCAGTTCTTC	CASSHMRTSGSSRSYNEQFF
TRBV7-2	TRBJ2-1	-	TRBD2	TGTGCCAGCAGCTTATGGTGGGGGGGAAGCTCCTACAATGAGCAGTTCTTC	CASSLWWGGSSYNEQFF
TRBV13	TRBJ1-2	once	-	TGTGCCAGCAGCATCTCAGGGGATCACTATGGCTACACCTTC	CASSISGDHYGYTF
TRBV11-2	TRBJ1-6	few	-	TGTGCCAGCAGCCGCGACGGCGGGTTGAATTCACCCCTCCACTTT	CASSRDGGLNSPLHF
TRBV27	TRBJ2-3	-	TRBD2	TGTGCCAGCAGTATCGGACTAGTGGGCACAGATACGCAGTATTTT	CASSIGLVGTDTQYF